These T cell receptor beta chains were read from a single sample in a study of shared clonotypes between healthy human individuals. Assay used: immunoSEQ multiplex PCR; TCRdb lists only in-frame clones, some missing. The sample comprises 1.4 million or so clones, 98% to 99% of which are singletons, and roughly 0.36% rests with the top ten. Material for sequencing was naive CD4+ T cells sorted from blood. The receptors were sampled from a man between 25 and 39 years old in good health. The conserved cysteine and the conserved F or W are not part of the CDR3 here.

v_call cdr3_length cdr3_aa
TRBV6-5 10 ASSLPPYEQY
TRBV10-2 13 ASSLTTQGAYEQY
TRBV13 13 ASSYGTANTGELF
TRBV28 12 ASSRYTGAYEQY
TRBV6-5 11 ASSFRRAAEQF
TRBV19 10 ASSTTNQPQH
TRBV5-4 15 ASSFGPTGPPEGTIY
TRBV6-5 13 ASSYGQLIPGELF
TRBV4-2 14 ASSPRTGGENYGYT
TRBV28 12 ASSFSDGNYEQY
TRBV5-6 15 ASSFLTSGRGIHEQY
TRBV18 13 ASSPRTGLEYTQY
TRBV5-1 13 ASSLAAGGIDTQY
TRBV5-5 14 ASSLWPLGQGDGYT
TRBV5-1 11 ASSLAPGYEQY
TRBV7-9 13 ASSRVASGGWEQY
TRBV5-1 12 ASSMDGPQETQY
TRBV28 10 ASSSATYEQY
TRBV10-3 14 AISDRGQGYGNTIY
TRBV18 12 ASSPLSQQETQY
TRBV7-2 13 ASSLRAGGWNEQF
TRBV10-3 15 AISGSLGTSGYNEQF
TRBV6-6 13 ASSYSTVSYNEQF
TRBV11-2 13 ASSAPRGAYNEQF
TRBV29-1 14 SVEEVQVRSTDTQY
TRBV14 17 ASSRPGLAGVSVFNEQF
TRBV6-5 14 ASSYSFPDSSYEQY
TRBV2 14 ASNNRGPWSNEKLF
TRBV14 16 ASSHARVVTDHTDTQY
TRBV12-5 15 ASGLVRGGHMNTEAF
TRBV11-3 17 ASSLSFSGAGGVPDTQY
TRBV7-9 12 ASSTGSSYNEQF
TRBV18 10 ASSPGRFEQF
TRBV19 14 ASSQDSQYPNYGYT
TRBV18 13 ASSQGLAAYNEQF
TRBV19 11 ASSTVGTDTQY
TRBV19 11 ASSEGENQPQH
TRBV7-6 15 ASSPRVAGSSYNEQF
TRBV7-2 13 ASSLTPGHVETQY
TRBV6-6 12 ASRRDSSSYEQY
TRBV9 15 ASSVGASGRVGGELF
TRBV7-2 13 ASSGDRTTTDTQY
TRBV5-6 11 ASSRTGNTEAF
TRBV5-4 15 ASSPRALAGPYNEQF
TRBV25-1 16 ASSGPRTRTSSYNEQF
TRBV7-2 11 ASSTIRFYEQY
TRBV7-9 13 ASSPTSGYTGELF
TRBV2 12 ATGTGSGANVLT
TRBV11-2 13 ASSPKASGLDTQY
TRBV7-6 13 ASSTIRGGGETQY
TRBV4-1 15 ASSQAFAAGISYEQY
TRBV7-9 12 ASSLGGDGTEAF
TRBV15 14 ATSSSPTYSNQPQH
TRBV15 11 ATSRGGTYEQY
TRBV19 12 ASSPAGTTYEQY
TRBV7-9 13 ASSLRDSNTGELF
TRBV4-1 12 ASSQAGSGNTIY